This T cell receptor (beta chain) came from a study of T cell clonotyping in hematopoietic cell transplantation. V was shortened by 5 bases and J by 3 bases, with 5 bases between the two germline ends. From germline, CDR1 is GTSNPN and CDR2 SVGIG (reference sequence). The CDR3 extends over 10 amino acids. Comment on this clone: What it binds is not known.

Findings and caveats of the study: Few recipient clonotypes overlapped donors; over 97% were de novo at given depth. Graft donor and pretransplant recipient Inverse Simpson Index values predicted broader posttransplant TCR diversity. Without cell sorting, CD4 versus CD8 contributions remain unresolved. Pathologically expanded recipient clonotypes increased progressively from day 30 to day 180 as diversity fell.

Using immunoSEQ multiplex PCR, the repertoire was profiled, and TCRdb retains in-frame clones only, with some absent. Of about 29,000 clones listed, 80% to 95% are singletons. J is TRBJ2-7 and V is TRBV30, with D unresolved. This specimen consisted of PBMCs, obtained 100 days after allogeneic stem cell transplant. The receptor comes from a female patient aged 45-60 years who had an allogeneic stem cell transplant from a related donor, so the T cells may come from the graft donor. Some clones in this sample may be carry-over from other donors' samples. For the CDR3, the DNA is TGTGCCTGGGGAAGCTACGAGCAGTACTTC. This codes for CAWGSYEQYF.